The rows below give T cell receptor beta chains drawn from one sample of a study of vaccination and CD4 T cells after COVID-19. Antigens of these TCRs are unknown. TCRdb itself ran the PCR reads through MiXCR, one entry per CDR3 protein. The data show about 26,000 distinct CDR3 sequences, 40% seen once. Sequenced sample: CD4+ T cells from blood, cultured in vitro. The receptor set was obtained from a human donor who had recovered from COVID-19. The CDR3 runs from the conserved cysteine through the conserved F or W. A D gene is named only where the DNA matches it firmly. Only some rows state a clone size, as once, few, many or a class for expanded clones.

D gene: -; V gene: TRBV10-2; J gene: TRBJ2-3; clone size: -; CDR3 DNA: TGCGCCAGCGGAAGACAGGATTTGACTAGCACAGATACGCAGTATTTT; CDR3 protein: CASGRQDLTSTDTQYF
D gene: -; V gene: TRBV7-8; J gene: TRBJ2-1; clone size: few; CDR3 DNA: TGTGCCAGCAGCCCCGAGGGGGACAAGTACAATGAGCAGTTCTTC; CDR3 protein: CASSPEGDKYNEQFF
D gene: TRBD1; V gene: TRBV6-1; J gene: TRBJ2-7; clone size: few; CDR3 DNA: TGTGCCAGCAGAGTCAAAACAGGGGTCGGAGCCTACGAGCAGTACTTC; CDR3 protein: CASRVKTGVGAYEQYF
D gene: TRBD1; V gene: TRBV12-3/TRBV12-4; J gene: TRBJ1-4; clone size: -; CDR3 DNA: TGTGCCAGCAGTTTAGAACCGGGACAGGGGACAAAACTGTTTTTT; CDR3 protein: CASSLEPGQGTKLFF
D gene: -; V gene: TRBV6-1; J gene: TRBJ1-4; clone size: -; CDR3 DNA: TGTGCCAGCAGCCCCTCGGGGGAGATAGCTAATGAAAAACTGTTTTTT; CDR3 protein: CASSPSGEIANEKLFF
D gene: TRBD1; V gene: TRBV6-1; J gene: TRBJ1-2; clone size: -; CDR3 DNA: TGTGCCAGCAGATCCCCGACAGGGCTGGATGGCTACACCTTC; CDR3 protein: CASRSPTGLDGYTF
D gene: -; V gene: TRBV2; J gene: TRBJ1-2; clone size: large; CDR3 DNA: TGTGCCAGCGGCGGGTCGATGTACACCTTC; CDR3 protein: CASGGSMYTF
D gene: -; V gene: TRBV21-1; J gene: TRBJ2-3; clone size: -; CDR3 DNA: TGTGCCAGCAGCAAAGCTAGGACCCTAGCGGGGGGCACAGATACGCAGTATTTT; CDR3 protein: CASSKARTLAGGTDTQYF
D gene: TRBD2; V gene: TRBV20-1; J gene: TRBJ2-7; clone size: -; CDR3 DNA: TGCAGTGCCCCACAGGGAAATAGCGGGGGCTACGAGCAGTACTTC; CDR3 protein: CSAPQGNSGGYEQYF
D gene: TRBD1; V gene: TRBV28; J gene: TRBJ2-7; clone size: -; CDR3 DNA: TGTGCCAGCAGTTTGCACGGACAGGACGAGCAGTACTTC; CDR3 protein: CASSLHGQDEQYF
D gene: -; V gene: TRBV11-2; J gene: TRBJ2-3; clone size: few; CDR3 DNA: TGTGCCAGCAGCTTAGATGGGACCAGCACAGATACGCAGTATTTT; CDR3 protein: CASSLDGTSTDTQYF
D gene: -; V gene: TRBV6-1; J gene: TRBJ1-2; clone size: -; CDR3 DNA: TGTGCCAGTGCCCCGGCAAACTATGGCTACACCTTC; CDR3 protein: CASAPANYGYTF
D gene: -; V gene: TRBV7-2; J gene: TRBJ2-2; clone size: -; CDR3 DNA: TGTGCCAGCAGCCAGGGGCGGGGGCGGGGCGGGGAGCTGTTTTTT; CDR3 protein: CASSQGRGRGGELFF
D gene: -; V gene: TRBV20-1; J gene: TRBJ1-5; clone size: -; CDR3 DNA: TGCAGTGCTAGAGATGGTAGAGACACCATACGGGCTTTCGATCAGCCCCAGCATTTT; CDR3 protein: CSARDGRDTIRAFDQPQHF
D gene: -; V gene: TRBV24-1; J gene: TRBJ2-1; clone size: medium-sized; CDR3 DNA: TGTGCCACCAGTAGGGCCGGCGTCGATGAGCAGTTCTTC; CDR3 protein: CATSRAGVDEQFF
D gene: -; V gene: TRBV4-1; J gene: TRBJ2-5; clone size: few; CDR3 DNA: TGCGCCAGCAGTGAAAGGGGGGGACAAGAGACCCAGTACTTC; CDR3 protein: CASSERGGQETQYF
D gene: TRBD1; V gene: TRBV20-1; J gene: TRBJ2-2; clone size: -; CDR3 DNA: TGCAGTGCCACCGGACAGGGGGCTTACACCGGGGAGCTGTTTTTT; CDR3 protein: CSATGQGAYTGELFF
D gene: -; V gene: TRBV20-1; J gene: TRBJ2-7; clone size: -; CDR3 DNA: TGCAGTGCTAGAGATCGTCGCAGGGCGTTCTACGAGCAGTACTTC; CDR3 protein: CSARDRRRAFYEQYF
D gene: TRBD2; V gene: TRBV7-3; J gene: TRBJ2-2; clone size: -; CDR3 DNA: TGTGCCAGCAGCCCACAACCCGGGACTAGTCTCCCCGGGGAGCTGTTTTTT; CDR3 protein: CASSPQPGTSLPGELFF
D gene: -; V gene: TRBV20-1; J gene: TRBJ2-2; clone size: -; CDR3 DNA: TGCAGTGCTAGAGATATGAACACCGGGGAGCTGTTTTTT; CDR3 protein: CSARDMNTGELFF
D gene: TRBD1; V gene: TRBV6-5; J gene: TRBJ2-7; clone size: -; CDR3 DNA: TGTGCCAGCAGTTACTCGACAGGGGGCGCGTACGAGCAGTACTTC; CDR3 protein: CASSYSTGGAYEQYF
D gene: -; V gene: TRBV20-1; J gene: TRBJ2-3; clone size: -; CDR3 DNA: TGCAGTACTCCGAGTAGCACAGATACGCAGTATTTT; CDR3 protein: CSTPSSTDTQYF
D gene: TRBD2; V gene: TRBV11-2; J gene: TRBJ2-3; clone size: few; CDR3 DNA: TGTGCCAGCAGCTTAGGGGACCCGGGACTAATGTTAATAGATACGCAGTATTTT; CDR3 protein: CASSLGDPGLMLIDTQYF
D gene: TRBD1; V gene: TRBV5-4; J gene: TRBJ1-1; clone size: -; CDR3 DNA: TGTGCCAGCAGCTTCAGAACAGGGGGTGAAGCTTTCTTT; CDR3 protein: CASSFRTGGEAFF
D gene: -; V gene: TRBV30; J gene: TRBJ1-1; clone size: few; CDR3 DNA: TGTGCCTGGACCGAGCGGGTCTCGCGTTTCTTT; CDR3 protein: CAWTERVSRFF
D gene: TRBD1; V gene: TRBV5-1; J gene: TRBJ1-2; clone size: few; CDR3 DNA: TGCGCCAGCAGCTTGCGGACAGGGTACGGCTACACCTTC; CDR3 protein: CASSLRTGYGYTF
D gene: -; V gene: TRBV18; J gene: TRBJ2-5; clone size: few; CDR3 DNA: TGTGCCAGCTCACAGGGGAATGGACGGCCCCAAGAGACCCAGTACTTC; CDR3 protein: CASSQGNGRPQETQYF
D gene: TRBD1; V gene: TRBV7-2; J gene: TRBJ1-6; clone size: -; CDR3 DNA: TGTGCCAGCAGCTTGACGGGACAGGTGATTAATTCACCCCTCCACTTT; CDR3 protein: CASSLTGQVINSPLHF
D gene: TRBD2; V gene: TRBV6-5; J gene: TRBJ2-5; clone size: few; CDR3 DNA: TGTGCCAGCAGTTTGGGGTGGCTAGCGGGAGCCCCCCAAGAGACCCAGTACTTC; CDR3 protein: CASSLGWLAGAPQETQYF
D gene: -; V gene: TRBV15; J gene: TRBJ1-2; clone size: few; CDR3 DNA: TGTGCCACCAGCAGAGATCAGGAGGAGGACTATGGCTACACCTTC; CDR3 protein: CATSRDQEEDYGYTF
D gene: -; V gene: TRBV28; J gene: TRBJ2-2; clone size: few; CDR3 DNA: TGTGCCAGCAGTTTATTAAGGGACTCCTCGAACACCGGGGAGCTGTTTTTT; CDR3 protein: CASSLLRDSSNTGELFF